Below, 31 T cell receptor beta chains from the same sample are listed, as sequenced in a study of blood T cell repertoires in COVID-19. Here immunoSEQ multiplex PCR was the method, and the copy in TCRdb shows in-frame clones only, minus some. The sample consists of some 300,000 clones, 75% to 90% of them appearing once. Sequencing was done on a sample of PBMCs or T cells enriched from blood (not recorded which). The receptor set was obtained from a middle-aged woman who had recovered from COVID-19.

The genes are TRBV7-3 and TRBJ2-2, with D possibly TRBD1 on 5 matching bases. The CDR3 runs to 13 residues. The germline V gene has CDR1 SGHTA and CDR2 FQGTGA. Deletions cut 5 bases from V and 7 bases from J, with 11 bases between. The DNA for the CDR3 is TGTGCCAGCAGCCAAGGGGCGAACGGGGAGCTGTTTTTT. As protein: CASSQGANGELFF. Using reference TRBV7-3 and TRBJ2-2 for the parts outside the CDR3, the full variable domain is GAGVSQTPSNKVTEKGKYVELRCDPISGHTALYWYRQSLGQGPEFLIYFQGTGAADDSGLPNDRFFAVRPEGSVSTLKIQRTERGDSAVYLCASSQGANGELFFGEGSRLTVL.

CDR3 loop: CAWIKGPGQGLYEQYF. CDR3 DNA sequence: TGTGCCTGGATTAAAGGACCGGGACAGGGACTATACGAGCAGTACTTC. This chain uses TRBV30 with TRBJ2-7; 9 bases are a match to TRBD1. V lost 4 bases to trimming and J lost 4 bases; unmatched junction nucleotides: 14. The CDR3 runs 16 residues. Germline V CDR1 and CDR2: GTSNPN, SVGIG (reference sequence).

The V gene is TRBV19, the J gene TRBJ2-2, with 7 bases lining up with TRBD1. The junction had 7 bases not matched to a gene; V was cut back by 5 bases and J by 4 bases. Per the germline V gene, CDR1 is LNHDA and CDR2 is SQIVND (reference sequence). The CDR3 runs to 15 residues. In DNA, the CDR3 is TGTGCCAGTAGTCGTTTAACAGGGGTCACCGGGGAGCTGTTTTTT. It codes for CASSRLTGVTGELFF.

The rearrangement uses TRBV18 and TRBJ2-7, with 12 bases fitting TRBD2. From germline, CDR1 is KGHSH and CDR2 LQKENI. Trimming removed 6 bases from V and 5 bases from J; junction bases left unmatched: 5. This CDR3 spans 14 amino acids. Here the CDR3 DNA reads TGTGCCAGCTCCCCTAGCGGGGGGGCTCACGAGCAGTACTTC. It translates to CASSPSGGAHEQYF.

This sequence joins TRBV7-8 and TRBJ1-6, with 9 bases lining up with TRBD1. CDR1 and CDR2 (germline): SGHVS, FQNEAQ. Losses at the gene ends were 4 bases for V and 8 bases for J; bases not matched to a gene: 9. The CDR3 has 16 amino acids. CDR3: CASSSPLGQGDSPLHF. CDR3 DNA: TGTGCCAGCAGCTCACCATTGGGACAGGGTGATTCACCCCTCCACTTT.

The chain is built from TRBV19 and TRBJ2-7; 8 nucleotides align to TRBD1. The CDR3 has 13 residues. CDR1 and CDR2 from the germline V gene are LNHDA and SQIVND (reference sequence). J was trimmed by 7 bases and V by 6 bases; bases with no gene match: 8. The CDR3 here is CASSGQGPGEQYF. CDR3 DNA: TGTGCCAGTAGCGGACAGGGCCCGGGGGAGCAGTACTTC.

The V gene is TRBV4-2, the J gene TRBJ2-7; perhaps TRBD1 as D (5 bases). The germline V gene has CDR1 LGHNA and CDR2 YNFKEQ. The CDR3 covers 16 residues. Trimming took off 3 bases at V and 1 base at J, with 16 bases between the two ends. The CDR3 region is CASSQTWGAGSYEQYF. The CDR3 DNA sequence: TGTGCCAGCAGCCAGACATGGGGTGCAGGGTCCTACGAGCAGTACTTC.

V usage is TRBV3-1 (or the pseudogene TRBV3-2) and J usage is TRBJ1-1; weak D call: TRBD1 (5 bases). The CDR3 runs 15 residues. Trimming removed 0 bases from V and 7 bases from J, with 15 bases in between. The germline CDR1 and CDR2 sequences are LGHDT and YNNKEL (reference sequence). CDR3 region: CASSQDYGASGEAFF. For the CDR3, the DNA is TGTGCCAGCAGCCAAGATTATGGGGCTTCAGGTGAAGCTTTCTTT.

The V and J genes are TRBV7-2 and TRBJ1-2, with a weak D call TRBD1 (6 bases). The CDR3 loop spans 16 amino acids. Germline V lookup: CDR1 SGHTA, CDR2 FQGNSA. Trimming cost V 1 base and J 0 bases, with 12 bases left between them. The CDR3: CASSLGGQGANYGYTF. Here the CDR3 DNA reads TGTGCCAGCAGCTTAGGGGGGCAGGGTGCTAACTATGGCTACACCTTC. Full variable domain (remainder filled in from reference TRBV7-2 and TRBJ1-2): GAGVSQSPSNKVTEKGKDVELRCDPISGHTALYWYRQSLGQGLEFLIYFQGNSAPDKSGLPSDRFSAERTGGSVSTLTIQRTQQEDSAVYLCASSLGGQGANYGYTFGSGTRLTVV.

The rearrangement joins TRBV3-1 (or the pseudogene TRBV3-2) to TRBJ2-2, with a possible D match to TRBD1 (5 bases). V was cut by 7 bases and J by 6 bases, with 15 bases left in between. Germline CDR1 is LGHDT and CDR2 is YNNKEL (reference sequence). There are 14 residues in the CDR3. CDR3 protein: CASTRAGFAGELFF. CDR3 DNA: TGTGCCAGCACCCGAGCAGGGTTTGCCGGGGAGCTGTTTTTT.

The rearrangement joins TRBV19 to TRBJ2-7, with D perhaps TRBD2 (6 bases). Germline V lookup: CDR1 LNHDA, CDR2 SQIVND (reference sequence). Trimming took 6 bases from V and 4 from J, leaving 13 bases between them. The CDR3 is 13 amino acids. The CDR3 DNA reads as TGTGCCAGTAGCACTTCACTAGCTTACGAGCAGTACTTC. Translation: CASSTSLAYEQYF.

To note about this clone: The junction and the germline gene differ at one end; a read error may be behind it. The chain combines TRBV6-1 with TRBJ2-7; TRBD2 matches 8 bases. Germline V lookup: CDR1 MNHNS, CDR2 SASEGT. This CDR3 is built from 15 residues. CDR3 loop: CASNERGGFNYEQYF. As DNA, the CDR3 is TGTGCCAGCAATGAACGGGGGGGTTTTAACTACGAGCAGTACTTC.

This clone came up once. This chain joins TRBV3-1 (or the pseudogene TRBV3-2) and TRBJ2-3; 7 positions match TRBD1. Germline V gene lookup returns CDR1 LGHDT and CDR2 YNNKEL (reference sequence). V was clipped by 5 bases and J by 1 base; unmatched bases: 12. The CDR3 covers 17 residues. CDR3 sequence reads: CASSFLTGDRGTDTQYF. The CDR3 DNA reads TGTGCCAGCAGCTTTCTCACAGGGGACCGTGGCACAGATACGCAGTATTTT.

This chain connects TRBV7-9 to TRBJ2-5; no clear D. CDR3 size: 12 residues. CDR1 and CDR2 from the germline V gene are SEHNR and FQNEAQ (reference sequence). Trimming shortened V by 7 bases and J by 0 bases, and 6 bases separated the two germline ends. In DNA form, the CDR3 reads TGTGCCAGCACAGCCAACCAAGAGACCCAGTACTTC. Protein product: CASTANQETQYF.

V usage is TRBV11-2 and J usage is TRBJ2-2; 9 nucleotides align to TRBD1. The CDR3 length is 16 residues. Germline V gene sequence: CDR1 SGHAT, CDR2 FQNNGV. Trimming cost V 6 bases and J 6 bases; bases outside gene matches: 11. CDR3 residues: CASRDNRDRVSGELFF. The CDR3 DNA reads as TGTGCCAGCAGGGATAATCGGGACAGGGTATCCGGGGAGCTGTTTTTT.

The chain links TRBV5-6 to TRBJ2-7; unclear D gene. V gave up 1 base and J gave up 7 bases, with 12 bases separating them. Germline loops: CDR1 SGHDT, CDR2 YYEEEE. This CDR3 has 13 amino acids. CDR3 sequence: CASSLSAPREQYF. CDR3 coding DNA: TGTGCCAGCAGCTTGTCTGCTCCGCGGGAGCAGTACTTC.

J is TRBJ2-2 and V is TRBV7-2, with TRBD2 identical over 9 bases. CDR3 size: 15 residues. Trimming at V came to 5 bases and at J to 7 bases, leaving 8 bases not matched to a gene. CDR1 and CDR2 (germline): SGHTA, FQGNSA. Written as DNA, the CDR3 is TGTGCCAGCAGCACAGAACTAGCGGGCGTCGGGGAGCTGTTTTTT. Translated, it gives CASSTELAGVGELFF.

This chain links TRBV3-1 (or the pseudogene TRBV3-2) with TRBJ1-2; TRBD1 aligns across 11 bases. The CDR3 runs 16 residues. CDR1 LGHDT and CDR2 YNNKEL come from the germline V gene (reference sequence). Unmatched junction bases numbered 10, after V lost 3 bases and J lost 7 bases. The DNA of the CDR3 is TGTGCCAGCAGCCATCTTCAAGGACAGGGGGCCGGTGGCTACACCTTC. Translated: CASSHLQGQGAGGYTF.

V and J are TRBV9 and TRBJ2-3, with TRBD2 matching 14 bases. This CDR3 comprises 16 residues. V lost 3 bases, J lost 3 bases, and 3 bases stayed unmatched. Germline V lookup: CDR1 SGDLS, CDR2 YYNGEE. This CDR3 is CASSGRTSGRTDTQYF. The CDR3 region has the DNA TGTGCCAGCAGCGGACGGACTAGCGGGAGGACAGATACGCAGTATTTT.

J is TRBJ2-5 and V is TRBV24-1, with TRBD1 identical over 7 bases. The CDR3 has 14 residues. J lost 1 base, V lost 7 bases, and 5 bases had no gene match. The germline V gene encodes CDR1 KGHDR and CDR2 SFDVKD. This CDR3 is CATSRDSLQETQYF. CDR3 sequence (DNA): TGTGCCACCAGCAGGGACAGCCTCCAAGAGACCCAGTACTTC.

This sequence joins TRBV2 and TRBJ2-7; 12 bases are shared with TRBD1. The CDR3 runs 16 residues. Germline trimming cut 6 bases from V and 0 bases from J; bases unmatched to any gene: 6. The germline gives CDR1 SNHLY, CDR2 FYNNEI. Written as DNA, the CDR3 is TGTGCCAGCAGAGGGACAGGGGGCGTCGGCTCCTACGAGCAGTACTTC. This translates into CASRGTGGVGSYEQYF.

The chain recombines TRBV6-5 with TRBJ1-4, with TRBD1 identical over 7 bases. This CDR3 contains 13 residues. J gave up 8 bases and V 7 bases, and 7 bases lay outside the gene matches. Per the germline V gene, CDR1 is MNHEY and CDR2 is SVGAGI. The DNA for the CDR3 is TGTGCCAGCACCAGGGACAGCGGCGAAAAACTGTTTTTT. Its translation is CASTRDSGEKLFF.

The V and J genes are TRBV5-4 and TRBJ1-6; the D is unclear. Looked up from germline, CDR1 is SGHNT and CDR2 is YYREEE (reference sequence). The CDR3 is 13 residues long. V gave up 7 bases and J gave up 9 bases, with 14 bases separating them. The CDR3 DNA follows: TGTGCCAGCTTCCAGCAGGCCGGTTCACCCCTCCACTTT. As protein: CASFQQAGSPLHF. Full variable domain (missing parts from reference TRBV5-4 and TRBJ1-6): ETGVTQSPTHLIKTRGQQVTLRCSSQSGHNTVSWYQQALGQGPQFIFQYYREEENGRGNFPPRFSGLQFPNYSSELNVNALELDDSALYLCASFQQAGSPLHFGNGTRLTVT.

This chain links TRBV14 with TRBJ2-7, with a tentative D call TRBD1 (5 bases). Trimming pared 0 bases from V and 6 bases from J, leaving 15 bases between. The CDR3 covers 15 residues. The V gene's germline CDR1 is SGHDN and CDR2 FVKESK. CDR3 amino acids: CASSQDLDRGGEQYF. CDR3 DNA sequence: TGTGCCAGCAGCCAAGATCTTGATAGGGGTGGCGAGCAGTACTTC.

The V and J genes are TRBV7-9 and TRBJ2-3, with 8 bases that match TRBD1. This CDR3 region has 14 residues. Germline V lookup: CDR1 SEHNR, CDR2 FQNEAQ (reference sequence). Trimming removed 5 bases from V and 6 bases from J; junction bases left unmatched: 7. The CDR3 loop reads CASSLPGGIDTQYF. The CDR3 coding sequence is TGTGCCAGCAGCCTCCCAGGGGGCATCGATACGCAGTATTTT.

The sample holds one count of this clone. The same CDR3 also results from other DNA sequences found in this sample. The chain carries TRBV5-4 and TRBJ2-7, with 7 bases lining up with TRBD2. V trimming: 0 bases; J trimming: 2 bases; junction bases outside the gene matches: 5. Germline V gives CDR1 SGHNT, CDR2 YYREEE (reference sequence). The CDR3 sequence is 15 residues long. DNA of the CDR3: TGTGCCAGCAGCTTGGGACTAGCTGGAACCTACGAGCAGTACTTC. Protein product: CASSLGLAGTYEQYF. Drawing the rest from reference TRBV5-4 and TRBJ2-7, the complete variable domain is ETGVTQSPTHLIKTRGQQVTLRCSSQSGHNTVSWYQQALGQGPQFIFQYYREEENGRGNFPPRFSGLQFPNYSSELNVNALELDDSALYLCASSLGLAGTYEQYFGPGTRLTVT.

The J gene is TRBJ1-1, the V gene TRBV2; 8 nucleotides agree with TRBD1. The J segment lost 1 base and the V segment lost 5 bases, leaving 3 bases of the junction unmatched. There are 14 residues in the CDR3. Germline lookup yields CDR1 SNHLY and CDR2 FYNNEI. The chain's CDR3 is CASSPRGQNTEAFF. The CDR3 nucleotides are TGTGCCAGCAGTCCCAGGGGGCAGAACACTGAAGCTTTCTTT.

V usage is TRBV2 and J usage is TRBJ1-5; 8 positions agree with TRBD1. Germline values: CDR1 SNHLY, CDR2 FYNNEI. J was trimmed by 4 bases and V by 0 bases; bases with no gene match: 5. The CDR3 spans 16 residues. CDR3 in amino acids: CASSEARQGKNQPQHF. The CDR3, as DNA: TGTGCCAGCAGTGAAGCGCGACAGGGGAAGAATCAGCCCCAGCATTTT. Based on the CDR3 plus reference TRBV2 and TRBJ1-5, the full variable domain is EPEVTQTPSHQVTQMGQEVILRCVPISNHLYFYWYRQILGQKVEFLVSFYNNEISEKSEIFDDQFSVERPDGSNFTLKIRSTKLEDSAMYFCASSEARQGKNQPQHFGDGTRLSIL.

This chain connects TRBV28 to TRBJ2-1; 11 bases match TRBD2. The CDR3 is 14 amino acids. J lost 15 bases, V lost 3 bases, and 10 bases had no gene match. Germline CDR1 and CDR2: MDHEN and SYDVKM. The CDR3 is CASSFSLAGGLRFF. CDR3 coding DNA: TGTGCCAGCAGTTTCAGCCTAGCGGGGGGCCTCCGGTTCTTC. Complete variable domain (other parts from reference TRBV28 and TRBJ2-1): DVKVTQSSRYLVKRTGEKVFLECVQDMDHENMFWYRQDPGLGLRLIYFSYDVKMKEKGDIPEGYSVSREKKERFSLILESASTNQTSMYLCASSFSLAGGLRFFGPGTRLTVL.

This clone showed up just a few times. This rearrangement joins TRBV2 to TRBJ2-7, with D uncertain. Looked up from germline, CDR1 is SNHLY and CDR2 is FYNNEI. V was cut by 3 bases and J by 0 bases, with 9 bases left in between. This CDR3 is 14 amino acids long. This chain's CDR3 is CASSDGVNSYEQYF. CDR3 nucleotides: TGTGCCAGCAGTGACGGTGTTAACTCCTACGAGCAGTACTTC.

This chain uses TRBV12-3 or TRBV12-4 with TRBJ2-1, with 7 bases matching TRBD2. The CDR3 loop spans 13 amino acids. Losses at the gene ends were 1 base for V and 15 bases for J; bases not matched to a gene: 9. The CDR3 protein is CASSLVRGSSLFF. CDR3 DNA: TGTGCCAGCAGTTTAGTGCGCGGGAGCTCACTGTTCTTC.